The clone carrying this T cell receptor (beta chain) was recorded once. Its antigen is not identified. The sample originates from a study of T cell responses to AZD1222 COVID-19 vaccine. The CDR3 is 13 residues long. Germline V gene sequence: CDR1 GTSNPN, CDR2 SVGIG (reference sequence). Trimming left V 0 bases short and J 2 bases short, with 5 bases between. The table came from immunoSEQ multiplex PCR; TCRdb's copy has only in-frame clones and leaves some out. The table includes some 130,000 clones, over 85% detected once. Overall study findings and caveats: Donors were largely white British and mainly female; clonal diversity was possibly underestimated. Spike was spanned by vaccine-associated CD4 TCRs, which were dominant at 160-218 and 743-854.

This material consisted of peripheral blood, taken 28 days after the second AZD1222 dose. The chain joins TRBV30 to TRBJ1-5; D uncertain. This receptor was obtained from an adult who received the AZD1222 COVID-19 vaccine. The CDR3 DNA follows: TGTGCCTGGAGTGTGGAGGGCAATCAGCCCCAGCATTTT. Translating it yields CAWSVEGNQPQHF.